The entry below describes one T cell receptor beta chain. The data were taken from a study of blood T cell repertoires in COVID-19. Here immunoSEQ multiplex PCR was the method, and the copy in TCRdb shows in-frame clones only, minus some. This table holds roughly 140,000 clones, approximately 84% found once. Germline lookup yields CDR1 MNHEY and CDR2 SVGAGI. The CDR3 loop spans 14 amino acids. V was trimmed by 2 bases and J by 3 bases, leaving 8 bases between them. This receptor was taken from a man aged 70 or older with acute or convalescent COVID-19. The rearrangement uses TRBV6-5 and TRBJ1-5, with D uncertain. The sequencing input was peripheral blood. The CDR3 coding sequence is TGTGCCAGCAGTTACAGAGGGTTCAATCAGCCCCAGCATTTT. Its protein product is CASSYRGFNQPQHF.